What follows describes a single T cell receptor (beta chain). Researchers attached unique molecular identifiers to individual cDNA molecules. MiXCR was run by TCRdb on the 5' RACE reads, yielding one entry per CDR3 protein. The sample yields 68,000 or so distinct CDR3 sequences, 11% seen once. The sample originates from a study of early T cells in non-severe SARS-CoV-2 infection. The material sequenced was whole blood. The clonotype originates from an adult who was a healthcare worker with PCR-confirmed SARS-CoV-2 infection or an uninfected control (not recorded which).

The CDR3 here is CASSPIGGGEQYF. In nucleotides, the CDR3 is TGTGCCAGTAGCCCCATCGGGGGTGGCGAGCAGTACTTC. The chain combines TRBV19 with TRBJ2-7, with D possibly being TRBD2 (6 bases). Germline V lookup: CDR1 LNHDA, CDR2 SQIVND (reference sequence). V lost 6 bases and J lost 6, with 15 bases in between. This CDR3 has 13 residues.